This entry features one T cell receptor beta chain sequence. No antigen is known for it. This CDR3 is also generated by other DNA sequences in the sample. Produced via immunoSEQ multiplex PCR; TCRdb's table is partial and in-frame only. This table has 300,000 to 350,000 clones, roughly 90% appearing once. The sample's treatment: some 20 received Ad26.COV2.S at low or high dose, single or two shots; about 5 received placebo; per-sample allocation not given. It was on day 63 after the first vaccine or placebo injection that samples were taken. This CDR3 contains 11 residues. The germline V and J ends were trimmed by 2 bases and 4 bases, with 2 bases remaining between them. Germline lookup yields CDR1 MNHEY and CDR2 SMNVEV (reference sequence). The data are from a study of Ad26.COV2.S vaccination and SARS-CoV-2 variants. Study outcomes and limitations: Marked by substantial breadth, spike-specific CD8+ and CD4+ T cell responses were reportedly seen after vaccination.

The receptor was derived from a person aged 18-65 years who received the Ad26.COV2.S COVID-19 vaccine or a placebo. The source was peripheral blood, collected in a trial of Ad26.COV2.S vaccine versus placebo. V is TRBV27 and J is TRBJ2-5; no definite D call. The CDR3 nucleotides are TGTGCCAGCAGTTTAGGAGAGACCCAGTACTTC. Amino acid sequence: CASSLGETQYF.